This T cell receptor beta chain was obtained from a study of blood T cell repertoires in COVID-19. Study-wide context: PBMCs, B-cell-depleted T cells, or T cells provided the cDNA or gDNA that made up the material.

Germline V gives CDR1 ENHRY, CDR2 SYGVKD. The CDR3 totals 14 residues. Trimming pared 8 bases from V and 0 bases from J, leaving 11 bases between. As originally analysed: Reference gene primer amplification gave estimated nucleated cell counts. Data came from immunoSEQ multiplex PCR; TCRdb stores just in-frame clones and leaves some out. V and J calls and clone size are given by that table; D and trimming were obtained from the DNA. The sample records approximately 200,000 clones, 80% to 90% being singletons. The sequencing input was peripheral blood. The rearrangement joins TRBV10-3 to TRBJ2-1; possibly TRBD1 for D (7 bases). The clonotype comes from a man in his late teens or twenties with active or convalescent COVID-19. CDR3 residues: CAIRGTDSYNEQFF. CDR3 DNA: TGTGCCATCCGCGGGACAGACTCCTACAATGAGCAGTTCTTC.